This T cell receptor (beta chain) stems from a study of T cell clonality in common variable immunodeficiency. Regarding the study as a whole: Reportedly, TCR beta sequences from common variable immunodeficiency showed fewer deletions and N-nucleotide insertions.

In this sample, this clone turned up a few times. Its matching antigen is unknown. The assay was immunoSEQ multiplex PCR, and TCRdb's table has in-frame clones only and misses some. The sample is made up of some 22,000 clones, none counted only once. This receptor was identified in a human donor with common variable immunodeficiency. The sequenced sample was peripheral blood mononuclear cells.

The CDR3: CASSLDGTGNEQYF. The sequenced CDR3 bases are TGTGCCAGCAGCTTAGATGGGACAGGGAACGAG. The chain employs TRBV7-9 and TRBJ2-7; 9 bases fit TRBD1. Coverage ceases 3 residues before the CDR3 finishes, and the germline J gene fills in the end. V was pared by 1 base and J by 5 bases, with 3 bases of the junction left unmatched. Germline loops: CDR1 SEHNR, CDR2 FQNEAQ (reference sequence). The CDR3 runs to 14 residues.